This TCR beta chain was obtained from a study of patients and donors after allogeneic stem cell transplantation. TCRdb ran MiXCR on the RT-PCR reads and lists one entry per CDR3 protein. The sample includes 900,000 to 1,000,000 distinct CDR3 sequences, about 20% of them seen just once. Germline V gene data show CDR1 as GTSNPN and CDR2 as SVGIG (reference sequence). The CDR3 length is 12 residues. Between the trimmed V and J ends, which lost 6 bases and 5 bases, there was a span of 14 bases. This TCR came from a human donor who was either an allogeneic HSCT recipient or a stem cell or donor lymphocyte infusion donor (not recorded which). It is not recorded whose cells these are; they may come from a transplant donor. Sequencing input: blood, either unsorted or a sorted T cell fraction (not recorded which). V gene TRBV30 combines with J gene TRBJ2-7; D is possibly TRBD1 (6 bases). The CDR3 DNA follows: TGTGCCTGCACAGGGCCTTACGACGAGCAGTACTTC. Its translation is CACTGPYDEQYF.